What follows is one TCR beta chain and its context. This specimen belongs to a study of blood T cell repertoires in COVID-19. In the study overall: Samples representing acute and convalescent COVID-19 were sourced from the United States, Italy and Spain. In each case, the material was cDNA or gDNA derived from T cells, B-cell-depleted T cells, or PBMCs.

The ends were cut back, 3 bases at V and 7 bases at J, with 14 bases in the middle. This CDR3 is built from 14 residues. Germline loops: CDR1 SGHRS, CDR2 YFSETQ. Source study methods: Using reference gene primer amplification, nucleated cell counts were estimated. Repertoires were generated with immunoSEQ multiplex PCR, while TCRdb's copy carries only in-frame clones and drops some. From that table come the V and J calls and clone size; the DNA was used to work out D and trimming. The table shows about 74,000 clones, with around 88% occurring only once. The chain is built from TRBV5-1 and TRBJ2-1; a possible D gene is TRBD2 (6 bases). Source material: peripheral blood. The sequence was collected from a woman over 75 with acute or convalescent COVID-19. The CDR3 coding sequence is TGCGCCAGCAGCTCCCCGACTAGAAGAAATGAGCAGTTCTTC. Its translation is CASSSPTRRNEQFF.